A single T cell receptor (beta chain) is shown here with its context. The record originates from a study of CD8+ T cells in alopecia areata. In the study overall: Dosing spanned 6 to 18 months on tofacitinib, then 6 months off drug.

Once RNA had been extracted, it was reverse transcribed into cDNA to act as the sequencing template. Method: immunoSEQ multiplex PCR; TCRdb's copy keeps in-frame clones and lacks some. This sample yields roughly 59,000 clones, of which under 55% are seen a single time; about a sixth belongs to the top ten. The CDR3 is made up of 12 amino acids. The J segment lost 10 bases and the V segment lost 6 bases, leaving 7 bases of the junction unmatched. Germline V gene lookup returns CDR1 MNHEY and CDR2 SMNVEV (reference sequence). The authors sorted CD4+ and CD8+ T cells from PBMCs. The chain has TRBV27 and TRBJ1-1; 8 nucleotides agree with TRBD1. The receptor was derived from a human donor with alopecia areata. The starting material was CD8+ T cells sorted from blood, obtained at week 0. The CDR3 loop reads CASSPWTGRAFF. CDR3 DNA: TGTGCCAGCAGCCCCTGGACAGGGAGAGCTTTCTTT.